This T cell receptor (beta chain) is from a study of Graves' ophthalmopathy and Graves' hyperthyroidism. Points from the study as a whole: Ophthalmopathy progression cases were predicted by the model with approximately 66% sensitivity and 72% to 80% specificity. Most thyroid-expanded clonotypes exceeding 0.001 frequency were also found in blood.

CDR1 and CDR2 (germline): MDHEN, SYDVKM. The CDR3 is 12 amino acids. V lost 3 bases, J lost 5 bases, and 7 bases lay in between. Beta-chain TCR CDR3 regions were amplified from RNA transcripts. The workflow started with a first-round RT-PCR run with HTBI primers and then moved on to a second-round multiplex PCR. TCRdb fed the multiplex PCR reads into MiXCR, producing one record per CDR3 protein. In the table there are more than 150,000 distinct CDR3 sequences, around two fifths of which are singletons. For donors with ophthalmopathy, the disease showed moderate-to-severe activity, reached CAS ≥3 and NOSPECS ≥4, and had lasted under 3 months. Patients with other autoimmune diseases, uncontrolled infections, pregnancy or lactation were excluded. This clonotype was detected ten times or more. The antigen is undetermined.

This TCR was recovered from a woman between 40 and 55 years old with Graves' ophthalmopathy. Sequenced input: peripheral blood. The V call is TRBV28, the J call TRBJ1-2; D is undetermined. The CDR3 nucleotides are TGTGCCAGCAGTTTTCAGCAATATGGCTACACCTTC. Translation gives CASSFQQYGYTF.